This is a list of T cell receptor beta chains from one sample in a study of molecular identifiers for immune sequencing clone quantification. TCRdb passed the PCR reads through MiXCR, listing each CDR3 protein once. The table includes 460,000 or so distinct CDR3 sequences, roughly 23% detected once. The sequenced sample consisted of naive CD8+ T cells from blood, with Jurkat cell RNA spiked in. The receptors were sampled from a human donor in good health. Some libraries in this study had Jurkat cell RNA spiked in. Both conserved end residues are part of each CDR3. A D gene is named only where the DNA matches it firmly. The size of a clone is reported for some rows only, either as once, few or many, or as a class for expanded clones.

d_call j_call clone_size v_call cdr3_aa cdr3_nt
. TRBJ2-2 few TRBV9 CASGAETIPGELFF TGTGCCAGCGGCGCCGAAACAATCCCGGGGGAGCTGTTTTTT
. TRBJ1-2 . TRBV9 CASSPVLQGSVYGYTF TGTGCCAGCAGCCCAGTTTTGCAGGGGTCAGTCTATGGCTACACCTTC
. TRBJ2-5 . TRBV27 CASSPAGPGITQYF TGTGCCAGCAGTCCCGCCGGGCCAGGGATAACCCAGTACTTC
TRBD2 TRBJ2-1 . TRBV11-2 CASSLVRTSGSYYNEQFF TGTGCTAGCAGCTTAGTAAGGACTAGCGGGAGTTACTACAATGAGCAGTTCTTC
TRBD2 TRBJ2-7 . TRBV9 CASSVVPPRLAEGPEQYF TGTGCCAGCAGCGTAGTCCCACCCAGACTAGCGGAGGGGCCGGAGCAGTACTTC
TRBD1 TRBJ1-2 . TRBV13 CASSLSPGGNGYTF TGTGCCAGCAGCTTAAGCCCAGGGGGCAATGGCTACACCTTC
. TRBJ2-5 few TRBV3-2 CASSPTLVLDPKETQYF TGTGCCAGCAGCCCCACGCTCGTACTGGACCCGAAAGAGACCCAGTACTTC
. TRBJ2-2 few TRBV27 CASSRPAGANTGELFF TGTGCCAGCAGCCGGCCGGCGGGGGCAAACACCGGGGAGCTGTTTTTT
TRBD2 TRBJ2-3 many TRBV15 CATSRLLAGGPGDTQYF TGTGCCACCAGCAGGCTACTAGCGGGAGGGCCAGGGGATACGCAGTATTTT
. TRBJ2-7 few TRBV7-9 CASSLAPHSYEQYF TGTGCCAGCAGCTTAGCTCCTCACTCCTACGAGCAGTACTTC
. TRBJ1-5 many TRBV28 CASSLEWNQPQHF TGTGCCAGCAGCCTAGAGTGGAATCAGCCCCAGCATTTT
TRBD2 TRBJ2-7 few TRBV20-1 CSARDLGLAGYEQYF TGCAGTGCTAGAGATTTGGGACTAGCGGGTTACGAGCAGTACTTC
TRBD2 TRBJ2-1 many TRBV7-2 CASRPSGSSYNEQFF TGTGCCAGCAGACCTAGCGGGAGCTCCTACAATGAGCAGTTCTTC
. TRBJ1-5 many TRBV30 CAWRQQYSNQPQHF TGTGCCTGGAGGCAACAGTACAGCAATCAGCCCCAGCATTTT
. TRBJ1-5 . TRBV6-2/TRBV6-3 CASSYGQGGPQHF TGTGCCAGCAGTTACGGGCAGGGCGGGCCCCAGCATTTT
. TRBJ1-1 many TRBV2 CASSSAGQYLQEAFF TGTGCCAGCAGCTCGGCGGGGCAGTACCTTCAGGAAGCTTTCTTT
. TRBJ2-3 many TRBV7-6 CASSLSGADTDTQYF TGTGCCAGCAGCTTATCCGGCGCCGACACAGATACGCAGTATTTT
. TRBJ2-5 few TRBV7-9 CASSFPRREETQYF TGTGCCAGCAGCTTCCCCAGACGAGAGGAGACCCAGTACTTC
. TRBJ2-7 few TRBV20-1 CSARSLSSSYEQYF TGCAGTGCTAGATCCCTGTCGAGCTCCTACGAGCAGTACTTC
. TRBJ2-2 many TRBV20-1 CSARGGTGELFF TGCAGTGCTAGGGGTGGCACCGGGGAGCTGTTTTTT
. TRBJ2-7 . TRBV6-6 CASSYPPDSSYEQYF TGTGCCAGCAGTTACCCTCCGGATAGCTCCTACGAGCAGTACTTC
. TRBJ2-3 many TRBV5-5 CASSSPGGVAADTQYF TGTGCCAGCAGCTCGCCCGGAGGGGTAGCGGCGGATACGCAGTATTTT
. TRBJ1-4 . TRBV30 CAWSVPTDPTNEKLFF TGTGCCTGGAGCGTACCTACGGACCCAACTAATGAAAAACTGTTTTTT
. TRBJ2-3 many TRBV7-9 CASSSMVDTQYF TGTGCCAGCAGCTCTATGGTGGATACGCAGTATTTT
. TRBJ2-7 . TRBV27 CASSWQDRTYEQYF TGTGCCAGCAGTTGGCAGGACAGAACCTACGAGCAGTACTTC
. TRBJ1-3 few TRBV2 CASSEPLRNTIYF TGTGCCAGCAGTGAACCCCTTCGGAACACCATATATTTT
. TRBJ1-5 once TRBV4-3 CASSQDGGRSQPQHF TGCGCCAGCAGCCAAGATGGCGGTCGCAGTCAGCCCCAGCATTTT
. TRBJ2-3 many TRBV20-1 CSARDAGASGYSSTDTQYF TGCAGTGCTAGAGATGCCGGGGCCAGCGGCTATTCTAGCACAGATACGCAGTATTTT
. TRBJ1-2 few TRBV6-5 CASSYGGAEGYTF TGTGCCAGCAGTTACGGGGGGGCTGAGGGCTACACCTTC
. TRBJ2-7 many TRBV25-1 CASSEWGSSSYEQYF TGTGCCAGCAGTGAATGGGGCTCGAGCTCCTACGAGCAGTACTTC
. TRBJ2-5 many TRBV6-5 CATCCSTGPAETQYF TGTGCCACATGCTGTTCAACAGGGCCCGCAGAGACCCAGTACTTC
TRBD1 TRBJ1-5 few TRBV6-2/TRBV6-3 CASSYPGTAYQPQHF TGTGCCAGCAGTTACCCAGGGACAGCTTATCAGCCCCAGCATTTT
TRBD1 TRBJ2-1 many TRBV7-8 CASSPRVGRGHASEQFF TGTGCCAGCAGCCCACGCGTCGGCAGGGGGCATGCGAGTGAGCAGTTCTTC
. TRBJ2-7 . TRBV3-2 CASSQDHGGEKYEQYF TGTGCCAGCAGCCAAGACCACGGTGGAGAGAAGTACGAGCAGTACTTC
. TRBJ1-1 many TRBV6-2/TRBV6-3 CASSYPYTNTEAFF TGTGCCAGCAGTTACCCCTACACCAACACTGAAGCTTTCTTT
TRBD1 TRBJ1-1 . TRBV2 CASSERGQGKNTEAFF TGTGCCAGCAGTGAACGCGGACAGGGGAAGAACACTGAAGCTTTCTTT
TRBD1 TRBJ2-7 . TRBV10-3 CAISESGTVRDF TGTGCCATCAGTGAATCTGGGACAGTGAGGGACTTC
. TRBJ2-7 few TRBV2 CASTPGVSYEQYF TGTGCCAGCACCCCGGGCGTCTCCTACGAGCAGTACTTC
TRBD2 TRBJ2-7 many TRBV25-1 CASSESASGHYEQYF TGTGCCAGCAGTGAGTCGGCTAGCGGGCACTACGAGCAGTACTTC
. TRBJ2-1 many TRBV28 CASRPRAHNEQFF TGTGCCAGCCGCCCTCGGGCACACAATGAGCAGTTCTTC
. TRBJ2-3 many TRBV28 CASSLYRGAMADTQYF TGTGCCAGCAGTTTATATAGGGGGGCCATGGCAGATACGCAGTATTTT
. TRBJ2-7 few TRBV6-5 CASSQVWAYEQYF TGTGCCAGCAGCCAGGTTTGGGCCTACGAGCAGTACTTC